The rows below give T cell receptor beta chains drawn from one sample of a study of T cell repertoires in cytomegalovirus infection. One entry per CDR3 protein results from TCRdb running MiXCR on the reads. The table lists over 200,000 distinct CDR3 sequences, roughly an eighth of them singletons, with 7.5% to 10% in the top ten. Sequenced material: PBMCs. The receptors derive from a human donor in good health (CMV status not recorded). Some clones in this sample may be carry-over from other donors' samples. CDR3s include the opening cysteine and the closing phenylalanine or tryptophan. Fields, in order: V gene, D gene, clone size, J gene, CDR3 protein, CDR3 DNA. A D gene is named only where the DNA matches it firmly. Expanded clones get a size class; other rows say once, few or many, or leave the size out.

V gene: TRBV11-2
D gene: -
clone size: few
J gene: TRBJ2-2
CDR3 protein: CASSLGGRRELFF
CDR3 DNA: TGTGCCAGCAGCTTAGGTGGGCGGCGGGAGCTGTTTTTT

V gene: TRBV15
D gene: -
clone size: many
J gene: TRBJ2-2
CDR3 protein: CATSPRRTGELFF
CDR3 DNA: TGTGCCACCAGCCCTAGGAGGACCGGGGAGCTGTTTTTT

V gene: TRBV7-2
D gene: -
clone size: many
J gene: TRBJ1-4
CDR3 protein: CASSLRPGQGREKLFF
CDR3 DNA: TGTGCCAGCAGCTTACGCCCGGGACAAGGTAGAGAAAAACTGTTTTTT

V gene: TRBV29-1
D gene: TRBD1
clone size: -
J gene: TRBJ1-2
CDR3 protein: CSVASTGPDYGYTF
CDR3 DNA: TGCAGCGTTGCGTCGACAGGGCCCGACTATGGCTACACCTTC

V gene: TRBV7-2
D gene: TRBD1
clone size: many
J gene: TRBJ2-7
CDR3 protein: CASSPGGQGEEQYF
CDR3 DNA: TGTGCCAGCAGCCCGGGGGGACAGGGCGAGGAGCAGTACTTC

V gene: TRBV29-1
D gene: TRBD2
clone size: many
J gene: TRBJ2-1
CDR3 protein: CSVDMASGRNEQFF
CDR3 DNA: TGCAGCGTTGACATGGCTAGCGGGAGGAATGAGCAGTTCTTC

V gene: TRBV11-3
D gene: -
clone size: many
J gene: TRBJ2-5
CDR3 protein: CASSSLREKQETQYF
CDR3 DNA: TGTGCCAGCAGCTCACTCCGGGAAAAACAAGAGACCCAGTACTTC

V gene: TRBV20-1
D gene: -
clone size: few
J gene: TRBJ2-1
CDR3 protein: CSASNVAVNEQFF
CDR3 DNA: TGCAGTGCTAGTAACGTAGCGGTGAATGAGCAGTTCTTC

V gene: TRBV11-2
D gene: TRBD1
clone size: -
J gene: TRBJ2-7
CDR3 protein: CASSRGTGHYEQYF
CDR3 DNA: TGTGCCAGCAGCCGAGGGACAGGGCACTACGAGCAGTACTTC

V gene: TRBV5-4
D gene: -
clone size: few
J gene: TRBJ1-1
CDR3 protein: CASSLLENTEAFF
CDR3 DNA: TGTGCCAGCAGCTTGCTGGAGAACACTGAAGCTTTCTTT

V gene: TRBV27
D gene: TRBD1
clone size: -
J gene: TRBJ1-2
CDR3 protein: CASRGTGSFYGYTF
CDR3 DNA: TGTGCCAGCAGAGGGACAGGGTCCTTTTATGGCTACACCTTC

V gene: TRBV20-1
D gene: -
clone size: many
J gene: TRBJ2-7
CDR3 protein: CSVKDYFNGYEQYF
CDR3 DNA: TGCAGTGTTAAAGACTATTTCAACGGGTACGAGCAGTACTTC

V gene: TRBV28
D gene: -
clone size: few
J gene: TRBJ2-1
CDR3 protein: CASSSRAREQFF
CDR3 DNA: TGTGCCAGCAGTTCTAGGGCGCGTGAGCAGTTCTTC

V gene: TRBV19
D gene: -
clone size: -
J gene: TRBJ2-7
CDR3 protein: CASSSPTQPYEQYF
CDR3 DNA: TGTGCCAGTAGTTCCCCGACACAACCCTACGAGCAGTACTTC

V gene: TRBV7-3
D gene: -
clone size: few
J gene: TRBJ2-5
CDR3 protein: CASSLSPGQEETQYF
CDR3 DNA: TGTGCCAGCAGCTTAAGCCCGGGACAAGAGGAGACCCAGTACTTC